The present entry profiles one T cell receptor (beta chain) with its context. Its antigen is currently unknown. CD8 cells regarded as naive lacked CD45RO, were positively chosen for CCR7, and omitted terminally differentiated effector memory CD45RA+ cells. This entry comes from a study of shared clonotypes between healthy human individuals. Study as a whole: The study enrolled a couple of women and three men aged 18 to 49. Per-donor plates numbered three CD4 naive, three CD4 memory, two CD8 naive and one CD8 memory.

The method was immunoSEQ multiplex PCR; TCRdb's version includes in-frame clones alone and lacks a portion of them. Found here are 2 million to 2.5 million clones, over 85% of them singletons; the top ten hold around 1.1%. Overall study results and limits: Sampling covered nothing but blood. Tissue TCR repertoires likely differ from those found in blood. Non-shared clonotypes had lower generation probabilities than those shared by all four donors.

Germline V gives CDR1 SNHLY, CDR2 FYNNEI. Trimming removed 5 bases at V and 6 bases at J, with 20 bases between. CDR3 size: 16 residues. The chain uses TRBV2 and TRBJ2-1; the D is unclear. The sequence came from a man aged 18 to 29 in good health. Sequencing was carried out using naive CD8+ T cells sorted from blood. CDR3 residues: CASSPKGLLPANEQFF. The CDR3, as DNA: TGTGCCAGCAGTCCAAAGGGCCTCCTTCCCGCCAATGAGCAGTTCTTC. The full variable domain, rest sourced from reference TRBV2 and TRBJ2-1, is EPEVTQTPSHQVTQMGQEVILRCVPISNHLYFYWYRQILGQKVEFLVSFYNNEISEKSEIFDDQFSVERPDGSNFTLKIRSTKLEDSAMYFCASSPKGLLPANEQFFGPGTRLTVL.